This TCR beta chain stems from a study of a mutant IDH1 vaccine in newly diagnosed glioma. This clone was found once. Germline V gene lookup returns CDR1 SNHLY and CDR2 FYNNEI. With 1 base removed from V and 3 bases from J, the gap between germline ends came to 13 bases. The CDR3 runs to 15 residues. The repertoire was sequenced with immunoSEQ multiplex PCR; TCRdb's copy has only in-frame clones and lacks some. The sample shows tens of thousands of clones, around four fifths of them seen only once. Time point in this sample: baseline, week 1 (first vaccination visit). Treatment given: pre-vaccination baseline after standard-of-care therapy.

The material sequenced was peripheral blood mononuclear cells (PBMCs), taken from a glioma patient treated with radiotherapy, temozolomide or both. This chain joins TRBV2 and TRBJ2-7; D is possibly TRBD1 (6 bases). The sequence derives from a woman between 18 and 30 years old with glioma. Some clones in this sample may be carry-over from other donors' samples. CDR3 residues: CASSEVLGHVYEQYF. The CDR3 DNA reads TGTGCCAGCAGTGAAGTTTTGGGACACGTCTACGAGCAGTACTTC.